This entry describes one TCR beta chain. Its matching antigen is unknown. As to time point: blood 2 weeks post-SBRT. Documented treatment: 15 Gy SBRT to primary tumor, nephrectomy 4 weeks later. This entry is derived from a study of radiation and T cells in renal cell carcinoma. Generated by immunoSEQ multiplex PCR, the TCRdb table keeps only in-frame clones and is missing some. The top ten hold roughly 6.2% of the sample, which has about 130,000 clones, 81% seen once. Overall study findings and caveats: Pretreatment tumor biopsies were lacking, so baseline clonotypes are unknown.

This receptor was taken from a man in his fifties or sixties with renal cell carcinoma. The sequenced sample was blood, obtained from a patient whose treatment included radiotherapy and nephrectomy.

CDR3 protein: CASRTAAGSGNTIYF. The CDR3 bases are TGTGCCAGCAGGACCGCGGCTGGGTCTGGAAACACCATATATTTT. The chain recombines TRBV27 with TRBJ1-3; D gene uncertain. Deletions cut 6 bases from V and 1 base from J, with 13 bases between. Per the germline V gene, CDR1 is MNHEY and CDR2 is SMNVEV (reference sequence). The CDR3 has 15 amino acids.